The present TCR beta chain was sequenced within a study of shared clonotypes between healthy human individuals. Libraries were prepared by immunoSEQ multiplex PCR; TCRdb keeps only in-frame clonotypes and omits some of them. There are 2 million or so clones in the sample; 90% to 95% occur only once, and more than 0.1% lies in the top ten. Remarks on this clone: Its antigen is not known.

There are 14 residues in the CDR3. Germline CDR1 and CDR2: SGHDN and FVKESK. Unmatched junction bases numbered 6, after V lost 5 bases and J lost 4 bases. The study, taken as a whole, reports: Shared clonotypes across all four donors exceeded non-shared ones in generation probability.

The V and J genes are TRBV14 and TRBJ1-2, with TRBD1 matching 8 bases. Sequencing was performed on naive CD4+ T cells sorted from blood. The sample's subset: CD45RA+ positively selected. The sequence was collected from a man aged 18 to 29 in good health. The CDR3 nucleotides read TGTGCCAGCAGCGATCAGGGGGCCGGCTATGGCTACACCTTC. Its translation: CASSDQGAGYGYTF.